The T cell receptor beta chain under discussion was sequenced for a study of OX40 agonist ivuxolimab in advanced cancers. Any history of autoimmune disease or systemic immunosuppression disqualified patients. Peripheral blood came from all dose cohorts at three timepoints. The germline V gene encodes CDR1 SNHLY and CDR2 FYNNEI. V was trimmed by 3 bases and J by 0 bases, leaving 9 bases between them. This CDR3 has 16 amino acids. Here immunoSEQ multiplex PCR was the method, and the copy in TCRdb shows in-frame clones only, minus some. The profile covers under 95,000 clones, with about nine tenths appearing a single time and around 0.18% taken by the ten largest.

The TCR was taken from an adult with an advanced solid tumor such as melanoma, head and neck, liver or kidney cancer. The sequences come from CD4+ or CD8+ T cells sorted from blood, collected in a trial of the OX40 agonist ivuxolimab. The V call is TRBV2, the J call TRBJ1-6, with D unclear. The CDR3 reads CASSDPPGSYNSPLHF. As DNA, the CDR3 is TGTGCCAGCAGTGATCCTCCTGGCTCCTATAATTCACCCCTCCACTTT.